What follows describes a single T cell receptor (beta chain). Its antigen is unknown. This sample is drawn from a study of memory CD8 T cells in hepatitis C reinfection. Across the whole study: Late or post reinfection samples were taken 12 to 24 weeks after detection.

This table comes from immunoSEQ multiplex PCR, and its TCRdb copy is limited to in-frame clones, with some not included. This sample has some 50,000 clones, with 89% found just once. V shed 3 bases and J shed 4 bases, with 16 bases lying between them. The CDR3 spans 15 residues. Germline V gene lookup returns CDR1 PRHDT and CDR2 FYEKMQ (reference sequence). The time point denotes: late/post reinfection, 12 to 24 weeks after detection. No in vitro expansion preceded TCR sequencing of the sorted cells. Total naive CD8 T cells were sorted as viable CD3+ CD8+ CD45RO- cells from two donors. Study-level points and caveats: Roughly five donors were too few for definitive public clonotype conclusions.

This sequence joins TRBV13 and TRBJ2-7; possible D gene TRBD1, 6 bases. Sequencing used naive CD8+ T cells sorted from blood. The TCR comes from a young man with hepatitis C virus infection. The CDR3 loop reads CASSLKSGAWYEQYF. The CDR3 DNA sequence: TGTGCCAGCAGCTTGAAGTCAGGGGCGTGGTACGAGCAGTACTTC.